This entry concerns a single T cell receptor beta chain. This sample is drawn from a study of blood T cell repertoires in COVID-19. Study-level background: Some COVID-19 samples were acute and others convalescent; all came from the United States, Italy and Spain. Sample material is recorded as cDNA or gDNA derived from T cells, B-cell-depleted T cells, or PBMCs.

As handled by the study authors: Amplifying reference gene primers gave estimates of nucleated cell counts. The table came from immunoSEQ multiplex PCR; TCRdb's copy has only in-frame clones and leaves some out. V and J calls and clone size are given by that table; D and trimming were obtained from the DNA. The sample records roughly 170,000 clones, 88% being singletons. Germline-derived CDR1 and CDR2 are KGHSH and LQKENI. CDR3 size: 15 residues. Trimming removed 1 base at V and 0 bases at J, with 9 bases between. The receptor's source is a man aged 60-69 years with acute or convalescent COVID-19. V gene TRBV18 combines with J gene TRBJ1-1; perhaps TRBD1 as D (5 bases). Sample: peripheral blood. The CDR3 coding sequence is TGTGCCAGCTCACCACAAGAGACAGTGAACACTGAAGCTTTCTTT. Its translation: CASSPQETVNTEAFF.